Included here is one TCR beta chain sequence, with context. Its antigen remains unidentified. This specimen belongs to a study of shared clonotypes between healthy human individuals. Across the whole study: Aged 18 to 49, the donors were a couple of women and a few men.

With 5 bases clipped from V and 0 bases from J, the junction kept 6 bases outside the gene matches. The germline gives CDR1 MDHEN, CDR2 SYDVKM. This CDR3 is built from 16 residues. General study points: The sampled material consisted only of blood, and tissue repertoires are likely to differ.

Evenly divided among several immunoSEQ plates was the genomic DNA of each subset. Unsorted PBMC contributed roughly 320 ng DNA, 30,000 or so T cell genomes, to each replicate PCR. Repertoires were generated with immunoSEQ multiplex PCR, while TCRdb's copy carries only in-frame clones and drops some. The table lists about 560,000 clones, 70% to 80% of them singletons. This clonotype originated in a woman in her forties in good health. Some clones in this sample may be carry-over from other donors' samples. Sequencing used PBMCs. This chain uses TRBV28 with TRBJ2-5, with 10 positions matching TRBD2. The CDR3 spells CASSDLSGRYQETQYF. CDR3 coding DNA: TGTGCCAGCAGTGACCTTAGCGGGAGGTACCAAGAGACCCAGTACTTC.